The 21 T cell receptor beta chains listed next were all sequenced from one sample in a study of cytomegalovirus exposure and HLA in healthy donors. Use of 60 Vbeta and 13 Jbeta primers characterized the PCR. This table comes from immunoSEQ multiplex PCR, and its TCRdb copy is limited to in-frame clones, with some not included. The table shows hundreds of thousands of clones, with over 75% occurring only once. Sequenced input: PBMCs. These TCRs come from a boy aged 5-17 years in good health and CMV-seronegative.

The gene calls are TRBV7-9 and TRBJ2-5, with TRBD2 identical over 7 bases. The DNA matches TRBJ2-7 better at its end, which makes the J call doubtful. This CDR3 comprises 14 residues. Per germline, CDR1 SEHNR and CDR2 FQNEAQ (reference sequence). The CDR3 is CASSLPGTTYEQYF. The CDR3 DNA reads TGTGCCAGCAGCTTACCGGGGACTACCTACGAGCAGTACTTC.

The V gene is TRBV6-5, the J gene TRBJ2-5, with TRBD1 matching over 7 bases. Germline V gives CDR1 MNHEY, CDR2 SVGAGI. V was clipped by 6 bases and J by 2 bases; unmatched bases: 3. This CDR3 region has 13 residues. Here the CDR3 DNA reads TGTGCCAGCAGCAACAGGGGACAAGAGACCCAGTACTTC. This sequence encodes CASSNRGQETQYF.

This clone was found a few times. The rearrangement joins TRBV15 to TRBJ1-5, with D uncertain. Germline V gene sequence: CDR1 LNHNV, CDR2 YYDKDF (reference sequence). This CDR3 is 13 amino acids long. The ends were cut back, 9 bases at V and 5 bases at J, with 14 bases in the middle. The CDR3 region has the DNA TGTGCCACGGCCCAACAGCCGGATCAGCCCCAGCATTTT. Translation: CATAQQPDQPQHF.

This clone appeared a single time. J is TRBJ1-5 and V is TRBV30; TRBD1 agrees at 7 bases. The ends lost 8 bases at V and 11 bases at J; junction bases unmatched: 15. Germline V lookup: CDR1 GTSNPN, CDR2 SVGIG (reference sequence). The CDR3 is 13 amino acids. This CDR3 reads CAPHWERGQSQHF. Here the CDR3 DNA reads TGTGCCCCCCACTGGGAAAGGGGGCAGTCCCAGCATTTT.

The rearrangement joins TRBV4-1 to TRBJ1-2; D call uncertain. Germline lookup yields CDR1 MGHRA and CDR2 YSYEKL. Deletions cut 0 bases from V and 5 bases from J, with 10 bases between. The CDR3 has 14 amino acids. The CDR3: CASSQEAQPYGYTF. DNA for the CDR3: TGCGCCAGCAGCCAAGAAGCGCAACCGTATGGCTACACCTTC.

This chain links TRBV7-8 with TRBJ2-5; 8 bases align to TRBD2. The CDR3 is 14 residues long. CDR1 SGHVS and CDR2 FQNEAQ come from the germline V gene. V lost 4 bases to trimming and J lost 5 bases; unmatched junction nucleotides: 6. The CDR3 DNA follows: TGTGCCAGCAGCTCCGGACTAGCCTTGGAGACCCAGTACTTC. Protein sequence: CASSSGLALETQYF.

This chain connects TRBV10-2 to TRBJ1-2; 7 bases are a match to TRBD1. J lost 7 bases, V lost 5 bases, and 4 bases had no gene match. Germline CDR1 reads WSHSY; CDR2 reads SAAADI. This CDR3 contains 12 residues. The chain's CDR3 is CASSPQGSGYTF. CDR3 DNA sequence: TGCGCCAGCAGTCCACAGGGGTCTGGCTACACCTTC.

J is TRBJ1-4 and V is TRBV15; D gene uncertain. The germline CDR1 and CDR2 sequences are LNHNV and YYDKDF (reference sequence). Deletions cut 8 bases from V and 0 bases from J, with 13 bases between. This CDR3 has 15 amino acids. The CDR3 DNA follows: TGTGCCACCTCCCTAGCGGGTACAACTAATGAAAAACTGTTTTTT. It translates to CATSLAGTTNEKLFF.

A word on this clone: One end of the junction is discordant with germline, which a read error may explain. This rearrangement joins TRBV27 to TRBJ2-2; 7 nucleotides line up with TRBD2. Germline-derived CDR1 and CDR2 are MNHEY and SMNVEV (reference sequence). The CDR3 covers 17 residues. The CDR3 nucleotides are TGTGTCAGCAGTCCCTGGGGGGGAGGGACGAACACCGGGGAGCTGTTTTTT. It codes for CVSSPWGGGTNTGELFF.

This sequence joins TRBV7-3 and TRBJ2-1; D not resolved. Trimming left V 1 base short and J 6 bases short, with 10 bases between. This CDR3 is 14 amino acids long. Germline V gives CDR1 SGHTA, CDR2 FQGTGA. Here the CDR3 DNA reads TGTGCCAGCAGCTTAAGTCCGGGTGCCAATGAGCAGTTCTTC. Its translation: CASSLSPGANEQFF. Variable domain in full (rest from reference TRBV7-3 and TRBJ2-1): GAGVSQTPSNKVTEKGKYVELRCDPISGHTALYWYRQSLGQGPEFLIYFQGTGAADDSGLPNDRFFAVRPEGSVSTLKIQRTERGDSAVYLCASSLSPGANEQFFGPGTRLTVL.

This clone was observed a handful of times. The V and J genes are TRBV5-4 and TRBJ1-2; perhaps TRBD1 as D (5 bases). Looked up from germline, CDR1 is SGHNT and CDR2 is YYREEE (reference sequence). This CDR3 spans 15 amino acids. V lost 0 bases and J lost 5, with 14 bases in between. CDR3 region: CASSLALEAGYGYTF. The CDR3 DNA reads as TGTGCCAGCAGCTTGGCCCTCGAGGCAGGGTATGGCTACACCTTC.

This clone was seen only a few times. The chain combines TRBV9 with TRBJ1-5; D is unclear. This CDR3 is 13 amino acids long. V was cut by 4 bases and J by 7 bases, with 12 bases left in between. Germline V gives CDR1 SGDLS, CDR2 YYNGEE. CDR3 sequence: CASSPRRSQPQHF. The CDR3 bases are TGTGCCAGCAGCCCGAGGAGGTCACAGCCCCAGCATTTT.

The gene calls are TRBV9 and TRBJ2-3, with D perhaps matching TRBD2 (6 bases). Germline CDR1 and CDR2: SGDLS and YYNGEE. The CDR3 is made up of 17 amino acids. Trimming shortened V by 0 bases and J by 3 bases, and 17 bases separated the two germline ends. CDR3 sequence: CASSVVSRAGGTDTQYF. CDR3 DNA sequence: TGTGCCAGCAGCGTAGTATCTAGGGCAGGAGGGACAGATACGCAGTATTTT.

Only one count was recorded for this clone. The chain couples TRBV7-2 to TRBJ2-7; 10 bases align to TRBD2. This CDR3 has 15 amino acids. Trimming removed 5 bases from V and 5 bases from J; junction bases left unmatched: 9. CDR1 is SGHTA and CDR2 is FQGNSA in the germline V gene. CDR3 in DNA: TGTGCCAGCAGCCCCCCGGGTAGCGGGAGGCACGAGCAGTACTTC. Translated, it gives CASSPPGSGRHEQYF. Full variable domain (remainder filled in from reference TRBV7-2 and TRBJ2-7): GAGVSQSPSNKVTEKGKDVELRCDPISGHTALYWYRQSLGQGLEFLIYFQGNSAPDKSGLPSDRFSAERTGGSVSTLTIQRTQQEDSAVYLCASSPPGSGRHEQYFGPGTRLTVT.

The chain recombines TRBV2 with TRBJ1-6; D gene ambiguous. Looked up from germline, CDR1 is SNHLY and CDR2 is FYNNEI. The CDR3 consists of 15 residues. The V and J ends lost 8 bases and 0 bases respectively, with 11 bases between them. As DNA, the CDR3 is TGTGCCAGCGGTCCCGGGAGCTCCTATAATTCACCCCTCCACTTT. This codes for CASGPGSSYNSPLHF. Variable domain in full (rest from reference TRBV2 and TRBJ1-6): EPEVTQTPSHQVTQMGQEVILRCVPISNHLYFYWYRQILGQKVEFLVSFYNNEISEKSEIFDDQFSVERPDGSNFTLKIRSTKLEDSAMYFCASGPGSSYNSPLHFGNGTRLTVT.

The V gene is TRBV6-1, the J gene TRBJ2-3, with D tentatively TRBD2 (6 bases). The CDR3 spans 15 residues. Germline V lookup: CDR1 MNHNS, CDR2 SASEGT. The V gene lost 2 bases and the J gene lost 2 bases, with 11 bases spanning the gap. This chain's CDR3 is CASSEPTGVTDTQYF. The CDR3 coding sequence is TGTGCCAGCAGTGAACCAACGGGAGTCACAGATACGCAGTATTTT.

V gene TRBV5-1 combines with J gene TRBJ1-2, with 10 nucleotides matching TRBD1. This CDR3 spans 18 amino acids. V trimming: 3 bases; J trimming: 6 bases; junction bases outside the gene matches: 17. Germline CDR1 reads SGHRS; CDR2 reads YFSETQ. For the CDR3, the DNA is TGCGCCAGCAGCTACTATTTTAGGGGGGGACAGGGGTCGGATGGCTACACCTTC. This codes for CASSYYFRGGQGSDGYTF.

This clone was seen once. The CDR3 loop is CASSELGQRGAFF. The CDR3 nucleotides are TGTGCCAGCAGTGAATTAGGACAGCGGGGGGCTTTCTTT. This chain connects TRBV6-1 to TRBJ1-1, with TRBD1 as a possible D gene (6 bases). Trimming cost V 2 bases and J 11 bases, with 15 bases left between them. Germline CDR1 and CDR2: MNHNS and SASEGT. The CDR3 length is 13 residues.

This chain uses TRBV19 with TRBJ1-1; D is perhaps TRBD1 (5 bases). The V gene's germline CDR1 is LNHDA and CDR2 SQIVND (reference sequence). The CDR3 is 12 residues long. V lost 6 bases to trimming and J lost 7 bases, with 12 bases between them. The CDR3 DNA reads TGTGCCAGTAGGGTCAGGGAGGGTGAAGCTTTCTTT. The encoded protein is CASRVREGEAFF.

The chain couples TRBV18 to TRBJ1-5, with TRBD1 as a possible D gene (5 bases). V lost 3 bases and J lost 2, with 14 bases in between. The CDR3 is made up of 16 amino acids. Germline lookup yields CDR1 KGHSH and CDR2 LQKENI. For the CDR3, the DNA is TGTGCCAGCTCACCCGGGGCGGGGATAGGCAATCAGCCCCAGCATTTT. As protein: CASSPGAGIGNQPQHF. The variable domain in full, completed from reference TRBV18 and TRBJ1-5, reads NAGVMQNPRHLVRRRGQEARLRCSPMKGHSHVYWYRQLPEEGLKFMVYLQKENIIDESGMPKERFSAEFPKEGPSILRIQQVVRGDSAAYFCASSPGAGIGNQPQHFGDGTRLSIL.

V usage is TRBV15 and J usage is TRBJ1-1; no reliable D call. V lost 0 bases and J lost 0, with 11 bases in between. Germline V gene sequence: CDR1 LNHNV, CDR2 YYDKDF (reference sequence). CDR3 size: 16 residues. CDR3 nucleotides: TGTGCCACCAGCAGAGATTTTACAAGTATGAACACTGAAGCTTTCTTT. Translation gives CATSRDFTSMNTEAFF.